This record concerns one T cell receptor beta chain sequence. Libraries were prepared by immunoSEQ multiplex PCR; TCRdb keeps only in-frame clonotypes and omits some of them. The sample has some 350,000 clones; approximately 67% are singletons. This entry is derived from a study of cytotoxic CD8 clonotypes in ibrutinib-treated CLL. Germline V gene data show CDR1 as SSHAT and CDR2 as FNYEAQ (reference sequence). This CDR3 spans 13 amino acids. J lost 3 bases, V lost 5 bases, and 2 bases had no gene match. The receptor comes from a human donor with chronic lymphocytic leukemia. The material sequenced was PBMCs, taken after 36 months of ibrutinib treatment. The chain joins TRBV7-7 to TRBJ2-7; 9 nucleotides match TRBD1. Here the CDR3 DNA reads TGTGCCAGCAGCACGGACAGGGGCTACGAGCAGTACTTC. Protein sequence: CASSTDRGYEQYF.